The source of this T cell receptor (beta chain) is a study of OX40 agonist ivuxolimab in advanced cancers. Study as a whole: Checkpoint inhibitors had been given previously to roughly 40% of patients.

General observations from the study: Relative to CD4+, CD8+ T cells held more expanded clones on average.

V was pared by 1 base and J by 0 bases, with 9 bases between. CDR3 length: 15 residues. Germline CDR1 SGHVS, CDR2 FQNEAQ. With respect to this clone: Its matching antigen is unknown.

The data were produced by immunoSEQ multiplex PCR, yet TCRdb's version contains in-frame clones alone and is incomplete. The sample has more than 55,000 clones, 82% seen once. The sequence was obtained from an adult with an advanced solid tumor such as melanoma, head and neck, liver or kidney cancer. Source: CD4+ or CD8+ T cells sorted from blood, taken in a trial of the OX40 agonist ivuxolimab. The rearrangement joins TRBV7-8 to TRBJ1-2, with D hard to call. The CDR3 spells CASSLVEVANYGYTF. Written as DNA, the CDR3 is TGTGCCAGCAGCTTAGTGGAGGTAGCTAACTATGGCTACACCTTC.